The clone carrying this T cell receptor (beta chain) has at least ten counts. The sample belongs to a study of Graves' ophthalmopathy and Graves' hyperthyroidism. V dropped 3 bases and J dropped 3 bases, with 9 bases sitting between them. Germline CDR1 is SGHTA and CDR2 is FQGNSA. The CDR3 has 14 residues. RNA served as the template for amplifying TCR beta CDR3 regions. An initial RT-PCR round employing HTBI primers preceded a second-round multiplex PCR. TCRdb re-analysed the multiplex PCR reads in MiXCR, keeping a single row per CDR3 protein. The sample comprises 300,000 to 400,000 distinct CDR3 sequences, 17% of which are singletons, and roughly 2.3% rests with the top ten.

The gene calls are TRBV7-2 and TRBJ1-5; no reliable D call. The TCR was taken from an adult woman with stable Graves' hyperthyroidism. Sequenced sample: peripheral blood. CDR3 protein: CASSLKGINQPQHF. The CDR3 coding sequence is TGTGCCAGCAGCTTGAAAGGAATCAATCAGCCCCAGCATTTT. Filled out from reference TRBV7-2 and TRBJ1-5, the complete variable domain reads GAGVSQSPSNKVTEKGKDVELRCDPISGHTALYWYRQSLGQGLEFLIYFQGNSAPDKSGLPSDRFSAERTGGSVSTLTIQRTQQEDSAVYLCASSLKGINQPQHFGDGTRLSIL.